This T cell receptor beta chain came from a study of blood T cells in healthy people across ages. Germline lookup yields CDR1 SSHAT and CDR2 FNYEAQ (reference sequence). CDR3 length: 15 residues. Details on this clonotype: A much more abundant neighbour one base away suggests this may be a read error.

Next came a second PCR, run for roughly 6 to 11 cycles, which used a sample-barcoded 5' primer along with a J-beta primer mix. TCRdb used MiXCR to reprocess the 5' RACE reads, holding one entry per CDR3 protein. The sample lists around 870,000 distinct CDR3 sequences; around 26% were seen once. The chain couples TRBV7-7 to TRBJ2-1, with a tentative D call TRBD2 (5 bases). Input material: blood. The TCR originated in a woman older than 75 in good health. The CDR3 sequence is CACSRFSGSADEQFF. DNA of the CDR3: TGTGCCTGCAGCCGATTCTCGGGGTCGGCCGATGAGCAGTTCTTC. The full variable domain, with the rest looked up from reference TRBV7-7 and TRBJ2-1, is GAGVSQSPRYKVTKRGQDVTLRCDPISSHATLYWYQQALGQGPEFLTYFNYEAQPDKSGLPSDRFSAERPEGSISTLTIQRTEQRDSAMYRCACSRFSGSADEQFFGPGTRLTVL.